The 14 T cell receptor beta chains presented below share a single source sample, sequenced in a study of cytomegalovirus exposure and HLA in healthy donors. With 60 Vbeta and 13 Jbeta primers, the PCR was carried out. Libraries were prepared by immunoSEQ multiplex PCR; TCRdb keeps only in-frame clonotypes and omits some of them. The sample lists around 140,000 clones; roughly four fifths were seen once. The sample taken for sequencing was PBMCs. The receptor set was obtained from a male donor in good health and CMV-seronegative.

This chain uses TRBV27 with TRBJ1-4, with D uncertain. The CDR3 length is 16 residues. V was cut by 4 bases and J by 7 bases, with 19 bases left in between. Looked up from germline, CDR1 is MNHEY and CDR2 is SMNVEV (reference sequence). The CDR3 reads CASSSNPAWGGEKLFF. The DNA of the CDR3 is TGTGCCAGCAGTTCGAACCCGGCCTGGGGAGGTGAAAAACTGTTTTTT. The variable domain in full, completed from reference TRBV27 and TRBJ1-4, reads EAQVTQNPRYLITVTGKKLTVTCSQNMNHEYMSWYRQDPGLGLRQIYYSMNVEVTDKGDVPEGYKVSRKEKRNFPLILESPSPNQTSLYFCASSSNPAWGGEKLFFGSGTQLSVL.

The V gene is TRBV7-9, the J gene TRBJ2-5; possibly TRBD1 for D (5 bases). The CDR3 length is 13 residues. Germline loops: CDR1 SEHNR, CDR2 FQNEAQ (reference sequence). The V gene lost 7 bases and the J gene lost 4 bases, with 13 bases spanning the gap. CDR3 residues: CASIQGAAETQYF. The CDR3 region has the DNA TGTGCCAGCATCCAGGGTGCAGCAGAGACCCAGTACTTC.

The chain combines TRBV18 with TRBJ2-5, with D possibly matching TRBD1 (6 bases). Germline V gene data show CDR1 as KGHSH and CDR2 as LQKENI. Trimming pared 5 bases from V and 3 bases from J, leaving 10 bases between. This CDR3 spans 13 amino acids. DNA of the CDR3: TGTGCCAGCTCATCAAGGACAGAAGAGACCCAGTACTTC. Protein: CASSSRTEETQYF.

The gene calls are TRBV6-1 and TRBJ1-3; TRBD1 matches at 7 bases. After removal of 4 bases from V and 4 bases from J, the junction contained 7 bases not matched to a gene. Germline assignment: CDR1 MNHNS and CDR2 SASEGT. This CDR3 comprises 15 residues. CDR3 sequence reads: CASSASTGIGNTIYF. The CDR3 DNA reads as TGTGCCAGCAGTGCTTCGACAGGGATAGGAAACACCATATATTTT.

The DNA of the CDR3 is TGTGCCAGCAGTCTCTCGGAGCGGGAGGGCCTCGGGATTACGCAGTATTTT. Protein sequence: CASSLSEREGLGITQYF. The chain combines TRBV25-1 with TRBJ2-3, with 10 bases fitting TRBD2. V lost 5 bases, J lost 8 bases, and 16 bases stayed unmatched. This CDR3 is 17 amino acids long. Germline CDR1 reads MGHDK; CDR2 reads SYGVNS. Together with reference TRBV25-1 and TRBJ2-3, the CDR3 gives the full variable domain: EADIYQTPRYLVIGTGKKITLECSQTMGHDKMYWYQQDPGMELHLIHYSYGVNSTEKGDLSSESTVSRIRTEHFPLTLESARPSHTSQYLCASSLSEREGLGITQYFGPGTRLTVL.

The chain uses TRBV4-3 and TRBJ1-5; TRBD1 matches at 8 bases. The CDR3 extends over 14 amino acids. Germline lookup yields CDR1 LGHNA and CDR2 YSLEER. The trim removed 8 bases at V and 2 bases at J, leaving 5 bases unmatched. Here the CDR3 DNA reads TGCGCCAGCGCCCTGGACAGGGGCAATCAGCCCCAGCATTTT. Residues: CASALDRGNQPQHF.

The chain combines TRBV27 with TRBJ2-1; 7 bases line up with TRBD2. Germline assignment: CDR1 MNHEY and CDR2 SMNVEV (reference sequence). Germline trimming cut 3 bases from V and 12 bases from J; bases unmatched to any gene: 2. The CDR3 is made up of 11 amino acids. The CDR3 sequence is CASSLGGSQFF. CDR3 nucleotides: TGTGCCAGCAGTTTGGGAGGGTCGCAGTTCTTC.

The chain uses TRBV5-6 and TRBJ2-1; 7 bases map to TRBD2. CDR1 is SGHDT and CDR2 is YYEEEE in the germline V gene. After removal of 0 bases from V and 7 bases from J, the junction contained 4 bases not matched to a gene. The CDR3 spans 14 residues. CDR3 bases: TGTGCCAGCAGCTTGGGTGCCGGGGGGAATGAGCAGTTCTTC. It codes for CASSLGAGGNEQFF.

The chain joins TRBV7-2 to TRBJ2-7; perhaps TRBD1 as D (6 bases). The CDR3 runs 17 residues. Between the trimmed V and J ends, which lost 1 base and 3 bases, there was a span of 19 bases. Germline V CDR1 and CDR2: SGHTA, FQGNSA. CDR3 coding DNA: TGTGCCAGCAGCTTAGACTCGTGGGGGACACCAAACTACGAGCAGTACTTC. It encodes CASSLDSWGTPNYEQYF.

The chain couples TRBV27 to TRBJ2-1, with TRBD1 identical over 8 bases. Trimming at V came to 4 bases and at J to 5 bases, leaving 7 bases not matched to a gene. The CDR3 runs to 15 residues. Germline values: CDR1 MNHEY, CDR2 SMNVEV (reference sequence). The CDR3 protein is CASSSQRTGHNEQFF. The CDR3 DNA reads as TGTGCCAGCAGTTCCCAACGGACAGGGCACAATGAGCAGTTCTTC.

V gene TRBV7-8 combines with J gene TRBJ2-5; unclear D gene. The CDR3 consists of 11 residues. The germline CDR1 and CDR2 sequences are SGHVS and FQNEAQ. V was shortened by 5 bases and J by 5 bases, with 6 bases between the two germline ends. CDR3 region: CASSLPETQYF. The CDR3 DNA sequence: TGTGCCAGCAGCCTTCCGGAGACCCAGTACTTC. The full variable domain, with the rest looked up from reference TRBV7-8 and TRBJ2-5, is GAGVSQSPRYKVAKRGQDVALRCDPISGHVSLFWYQQALGQGPEFLTYFQNEAQLDKSGLPSDRFFAERPEGSVSTLKIQRTQQEDSAVYLCASSLPETQYFGPGTRLLVL.

This rearrangement joins TRBV18 to TRBJ2-1, with a weak D call TRBD1 (5 bases). The CDR3 length is 14 residues. V lost 3 bases and J 0 bases, leaving 6 bases between the germline ends. CDR1 and CDR2 from the germline V gene are KGHSH and LQKENI. This chain's CDR3 is CASSPQGSYNEQFF. The CDR3 region has the DNA TGTGCCAGCTCACCCCAGGGCTCCTACAATGAGCAGTTCTTC.

The chain recombines TRBV11-2 with TRBJ1-1, with TRBD1 as a possible D gene (5 bases). This CDR3 has 12 amino acids. Trimming took off 5 bases at V and 5 bases at J, with 9 bases between the two ends. CDR1 and CDR2 from the germline V gene are SGHAT and FQNNGV. Here the CDR3 reads CASSQGETEAFF. The CDR3 DNA sequence: TGTGCCAGCAGCCAAGGGGAAACTGAAGCTTTCTTT. The full variable domain, its missing parts supplied by reference TRBV11-2 and TRBJ1-1, is EAGVAQSPRYKIIEKRQSVAFWCNPISGHATLYWYQQILGQGPKLLIQFQNNGVVDDSQLPKDRFSAERLKGVDSTLKIQPAKLEDSAVYLCASSQGETEAFFGQGTRLTVV.

The chain has TRBV6-5 and TRBJ1-1; D uncertain. Germline-derived CDR1 and CDR2 are MNHEY and SVGAGI. The CDR3 is 14 residues long. Between the trimmed V and J ends, which lost 6 bases and 4 bases, there was a span of 15 bases. The DNA for the CDR3 is TGTGCCAGCAGGCGATCTATCGGTGGCACTGAAGCTTTCTTT. Translating gives CASRRSIGGTEAFF.